Sequencing of this T cell receptor beta chain was carried out in a study of blood T cells in healthy people across ages. Alongside a J-beta primer mix, a sample-barcoded 5' primer served in a second PCR lasting roughly 7 to 12 cycles. TCRdb reprocessed the 5' RACE reads via MiXCR and lists one record per CDR3 protein. The table lists around 1,700,000 distinct CDR3 sequences, approximately 30% of them singletons. From germline, CDR1 is DFQATT and CDR2 SNEGSKA (reference sequence). This CDR3 has 13 residues. After removal of 6 bases from V and 3 bases from J, the junction contained 8 bases not matched to a gene. This clonotype was observed many times.

The chain couples TRBV20-1 to TRBJ2-7; 7 bases agree with TRBD1. The specimen was blood. The receptor was isolated from a woman younger than 45 in good health. CDR3 nucleotides: TGCAGTGCCCAAGTCCCAGGGGGCTACGAGCAGTACTTC. Translating it yields CSAQVPGGYEQYF.